A single sample gave rise to the 2 T cell receptor beta chains below, sequenced in a study of brain T cells in children with intractable seizures. The time point denotes: blood from clinic visit 5 months post-surgery; TSC patient then seizure free. Sequencing was performed with immunoSEQ multiplex PCR; in TCRdb, only in-frame clones are kept and a portion is missing. This sample has 300,000 to 400,000 clones, with nearly 95% found just once. The sequences come from peripheral blood, collected more than 4 months after surgery. Source of these receptors: a boy under three years old with tuberous sclerosis and intractable seizures.

V and J are TRBV5-1 and TRBJ2-5; 11 positions match TRBD1. The CDR3 covers 15 residues. The V segment lost 3 bases and the J segment 5 bases; nucleotides outside the gene matches: 6. Germline lookup yields CDR1 SGHRS and CDR2 YFSETQ. The CDR3 reads CASSSGTGGIETQYF. The CDR3 DNA reads TGCGCCAGCAGCTCCGGGACAGGGGGAATCGAGACCCAGTACTTC.

The rearrangement uses TRBV14 and TRBJ2-7; a weak D match, TRBD2 (6 bases). From germline, CDR1 is SGHDN and CDR2 FVKESK. CDR3 length equals 17 residues. V was cut by 0 bases and J by 7 bases, with 22 bases left in between. CDR3 sequence (DNA): TGTGCCAGCAGCCAAGATAAACACAGCAGGTGGGGAGGTGAGCAGTACTTC. It translates to CASSQDKHSRWGGEQYF.